This T cell receptor beta chain originates from a study of tissue T cells after allogeneic stem cell transplantation. General study results and limits: The study did not identify alloreactive or antigen-specific tissue TCRs, and some clones might be persisting host cells. Few T cell clones were shared across patients, but motif clusters showed tissue-specific shared signatures.

Method: immunoSEQ multiplex PCR; TCRdb's copy keeps in-frame clones and lacks some. In the table there are around 6,400 clones, around three fifths of which are singletons. The CDR3 spans 19 residues. The junction had 18 bases not matched to a gene; V was cut back by 0 bases and J by 9 bases. The germline V gene has CDR1 LGHDT and CDR2 YNNKEL (reference sequence). This clone was found a few times. Its antigen is not known. Here the sequenced sample was duodenum tissue, taken at autopsy. This rearrangement joins TRBV3-1 (or the pseudogene TRBV3-2) to TRBJ1-3; TRBD1 matches 9 bases. The clonotype originates from a female donor at least 60 years old with lung cancer. The CDR3 DNA reads TGTGCCAGCAGCCAAGAAGTGAGAAGGGGACAGGGACAATCTGGCACCATATATTTT. Amino acids: CASSQEVRRGQGQSGTIYF.